What follows is one T cell receptor (beta chain) and its context. Its specificity is unknown. This record belongs to a study of brain T cells in children with intractable seizures. Trimming took 0 bases from V and 2 from J; bases not matched to a gene: 6. This CDR3 has 17 residues. In germline, CDR1 is SGHRS, CDR2 YFSETQ. The data were produced by immunoSEQ multiplex PCR, yet TCRdb's version contains in-frame clones alone and is incomplete. Here the sample spans about 340,000 clones, roughly 93% being singletons. Time point here: blood from clinic visit 5 months post-surgery; TSC patient then seizure free. Only cases whose brain tissue showed the highest T cell transcript signatures were sequenced. Pre-surgery treatment included at least one anti-epileptic drug. General study points: Pre- and post-surgery blood differed in depth, so pre-surgery absences may be undersampling.

The sequence came from a boy under three years old with tuberous sclerosis and intractable seizures. The rearrangement joins TRBV5-1 to TRBJ2-7; 12 nucleotides line up with TRBD2. Specimen: peripheral blood, collected more than 4 months after surgery. The CDR3 bases are TGCGCCAGCAGCTTGGGCCTAGCGGGAGGGCCGGCCTACGAGCAGTACTTC. Amino acid sequence: CASSLGLAGGPAYEQYF.